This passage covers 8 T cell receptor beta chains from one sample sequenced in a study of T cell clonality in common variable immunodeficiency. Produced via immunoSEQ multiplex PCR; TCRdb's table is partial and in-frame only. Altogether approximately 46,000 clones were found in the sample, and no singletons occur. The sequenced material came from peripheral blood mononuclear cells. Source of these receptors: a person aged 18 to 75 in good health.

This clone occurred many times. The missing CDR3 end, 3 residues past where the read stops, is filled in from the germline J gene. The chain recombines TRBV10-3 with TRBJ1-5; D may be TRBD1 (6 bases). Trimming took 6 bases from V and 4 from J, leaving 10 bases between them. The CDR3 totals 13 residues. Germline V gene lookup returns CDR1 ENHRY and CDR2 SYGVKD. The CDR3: CAISADRNQPQHF. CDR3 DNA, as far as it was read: TGTGCCATCAGCGCGGACAGAAATCAGCCC.

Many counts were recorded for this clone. The CDR3 DNA, read in part, is TGTGCCAGCAGCTTAAATAGTGGACAGTACAATGAG. Translating gives CASSLNSGQYNE. The whole CDR3 is CASSLNSGQYNEQFF. The chain recombines TRBV11-3 with TRBJ2-1; D may be TRBD1 (6 bases). Sequencing ends 3 residues short of the CDR3 end; the germline J gene provides the rest. The CDR3 is made up of 15 amino acids. Trimming cost V 2 bases and J 4 bases, with 12 bases left between them. CDR1 and CDR2 (germline): SGHNT, YENEEA.

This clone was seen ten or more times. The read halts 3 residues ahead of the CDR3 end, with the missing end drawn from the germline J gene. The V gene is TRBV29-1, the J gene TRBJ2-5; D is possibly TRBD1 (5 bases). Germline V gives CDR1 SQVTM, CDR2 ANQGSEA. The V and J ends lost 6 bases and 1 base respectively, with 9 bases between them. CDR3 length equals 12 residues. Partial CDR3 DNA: TGCAGCGTGGCCAGGGTCCAAGAGACC. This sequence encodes CSVARVQET. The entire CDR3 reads CSVARVQETQYF.

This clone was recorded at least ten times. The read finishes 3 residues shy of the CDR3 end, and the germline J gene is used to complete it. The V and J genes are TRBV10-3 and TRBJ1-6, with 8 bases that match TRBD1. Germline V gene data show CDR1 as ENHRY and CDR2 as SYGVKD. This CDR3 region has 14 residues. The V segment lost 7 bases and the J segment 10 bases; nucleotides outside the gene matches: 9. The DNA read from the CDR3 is TGTGCCATCACCGAGGACAGGGTGGGGTCACCC. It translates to CAITEDRVGSP. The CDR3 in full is CAITEDRVGSPLHF.

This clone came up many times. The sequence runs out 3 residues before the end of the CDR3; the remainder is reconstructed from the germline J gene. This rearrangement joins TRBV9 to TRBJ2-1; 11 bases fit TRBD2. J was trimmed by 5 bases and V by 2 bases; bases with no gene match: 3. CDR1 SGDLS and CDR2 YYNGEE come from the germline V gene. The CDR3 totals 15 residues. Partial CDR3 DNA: TGTGCCAGCAGCGTTCTAGCGGGGGGAAACAATGAG. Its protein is CASSVLAGGNNE. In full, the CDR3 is CASSVLAGGNNEQFF.

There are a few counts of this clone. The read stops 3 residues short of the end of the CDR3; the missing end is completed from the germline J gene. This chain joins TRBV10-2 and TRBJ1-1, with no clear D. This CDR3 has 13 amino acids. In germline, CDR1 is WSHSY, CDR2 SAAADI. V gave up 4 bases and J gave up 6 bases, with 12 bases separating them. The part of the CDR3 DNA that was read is TGCGCCAGCAGTGTCGGAACAGTTCCTGAA. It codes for CASSVGTVPE. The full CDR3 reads CASSVGTVPEAFF.

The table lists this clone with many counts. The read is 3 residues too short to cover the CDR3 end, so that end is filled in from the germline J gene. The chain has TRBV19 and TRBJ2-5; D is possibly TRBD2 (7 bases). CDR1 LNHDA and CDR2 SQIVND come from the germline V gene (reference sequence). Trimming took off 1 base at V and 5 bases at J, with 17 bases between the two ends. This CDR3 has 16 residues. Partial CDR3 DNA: TGTGCCAGTAGTATAGTACCCTCGGGGGGCTGGGAGACC. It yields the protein CASSIVPSGGWET. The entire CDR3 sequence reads CASSIVPSGGWETQYF.

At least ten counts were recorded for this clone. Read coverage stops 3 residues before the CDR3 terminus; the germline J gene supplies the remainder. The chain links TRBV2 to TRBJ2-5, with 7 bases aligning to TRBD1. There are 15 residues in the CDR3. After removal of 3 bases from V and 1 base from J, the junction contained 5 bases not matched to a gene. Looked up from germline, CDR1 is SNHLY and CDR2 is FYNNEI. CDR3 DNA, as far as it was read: TGTGCCAGCAGTGATCAGACAGGGCCCCAAGAGACC. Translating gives CASSDQTGPQET. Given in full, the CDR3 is CASSDQTGPQETQYF.